This TCR beta chain was recovered during a study of blood T cell repertoires in COVID-19. The CDR3 is 17 amino acids. From germline, CDR1 is SGHVS and CDR2 FNYEAQ. The V gene lost 2 bases and the J gene lost 0 bases, with 14 bases spanning the gap. Libraries were prepared by immunoSEQ multiplex PCR; TCRdb keeps only in-frame clonotypes and omits some of them. The sample records about 150,000 clones, 80% to 85% being singletons. The sample taken for sequencing was PBMCs or T cells enriched from blood (not recorded which). This clonotype was sampled from a woman aged 50 to 65 who had recovered from COVID-19. J is TRBJ2-1 and V is TRBV7-6, with D perhaps matching TRBD2 (6 bases). The CDR3 DNA follows: TGTGCCAGCAGCTTAATCAATGCGGGGAGCTCCTACAATGAGCAGTTCTTC. It encodes CASSLINAGSSYNEQFF.